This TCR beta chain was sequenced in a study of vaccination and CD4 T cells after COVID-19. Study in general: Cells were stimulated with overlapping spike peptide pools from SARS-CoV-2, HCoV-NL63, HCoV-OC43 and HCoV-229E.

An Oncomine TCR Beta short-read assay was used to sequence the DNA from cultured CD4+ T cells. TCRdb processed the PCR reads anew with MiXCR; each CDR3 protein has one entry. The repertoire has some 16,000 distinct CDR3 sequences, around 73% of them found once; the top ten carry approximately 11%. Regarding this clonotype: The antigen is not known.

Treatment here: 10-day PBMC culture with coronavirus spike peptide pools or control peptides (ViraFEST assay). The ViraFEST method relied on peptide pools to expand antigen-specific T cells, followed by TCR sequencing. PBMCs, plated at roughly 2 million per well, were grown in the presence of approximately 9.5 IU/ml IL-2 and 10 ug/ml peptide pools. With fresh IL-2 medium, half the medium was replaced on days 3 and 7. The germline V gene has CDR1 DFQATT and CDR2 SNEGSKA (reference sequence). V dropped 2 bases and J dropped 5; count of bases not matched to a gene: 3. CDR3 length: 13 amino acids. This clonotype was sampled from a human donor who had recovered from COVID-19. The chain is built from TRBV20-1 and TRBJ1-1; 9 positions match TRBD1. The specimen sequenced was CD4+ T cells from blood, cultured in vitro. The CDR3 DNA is TGCAGTGCTAGATGGGACAGGGCAACTGAAGCTTTCTTT. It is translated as CSARWDRATEAFF.